One sample yielded the 8 T cell receptor beta chains listed below, sequenced in a study of blood T cells in healthy people across ages. For the second PCR, which ran for 7 to 11 cycles, a sample-barcoded 5' primer and a J-beta primer mix were used. TCRdb analysed the 5' RACE reads with MiXCR anew, one entry per CDR3 protein. In the table there are 500,000 to 550,000 distinct CDR3 sequences, about 25% of which are singletons. These data were likewise used in another study, on T cells of mothers and their children.

Sequenced material: blood. All receptors derive from a boy aged 5-17 years in good health.

This chain uses TRBV7-2 with TRBJ2-3; 7 nucleotides agree with TRBD2. Germline loops: CDR1 SGHTA, CDR2 FQGNSA. The CDR3 runs to 13 residues. The V and J ends lost 7 bases and 10 bases, in that order; junction bases with no gene match: 11. In DNA, the CDR3 is TGTGCCAGCACCATAGACCGGACTAGACCGCAGTATTTT. Translating it yields CASTIDRTRPQYF.

This clonotype was detected only a few times. In nucleotides, the CDR3 is TGCAGCGTCATACCGTCGACAGGAGGGGATACGCAGTATTTT. Encoded protein: CSVIPSTGGDTQYF. The chain uses TRBV29-1 and TRBJ2-3; D could derive from TRBD1 or TRBD2 (6 bases each). Per germline, CDR1 SQVTM and CDR2 ANQGSEA. This CDR3 is 14 amino acids long. V shed 6 bases and J shed 6 bases, with 19 bases lying between them.

A few counts support this clonotype. This chain joins TRBV6-5 and TRBJ2-4; TRBD1 is a possible D gene (5 bases). V was pared by 2 bases and J by 6 bases, with 11 bases between. The CDR3 is 14 residues long. Germline CDR1 reads MNHEY; CDR2 reads SVGAGI. CDR3: CASSYDQGPNIQYF. Written as DNA, the CDR3 is TGTGCCAGCAGTTACGATCAGGGTCCAAACATTCAGTACTTC.

The rearrangement links TRBV5-6 to TRBJ1-4, with D tentatively TRBD1 (5 bases). The CDR3 is 15 residues long. V lost 4 bases and J 2 bases, leaving 12 bases between the germline ends. From germline, CDR1 is SGHDT and CDR2 YYEEEE. CDR3 sequence (DNA): TGTGCCAGCAGCGTGTACGGGGCGACTAATGAAAAACTGTTTTTT. Encoded protein: CASSVYGATNEKLFF.

This clonotype was counted only a few times. This chain links TRBV18 with TRBJ2-2; 8 bases map to TRBD1. The V gene's germline CDR1 is KGHSH and CDR2 LQKENI. Trimming at V came to 5 bases and at J to 4 bases, leaving 6 bases not matched to a gene. The CDR3 runs to 15 residues. The CDR3 is CASSADRVGTGELFF. The CDR3 nucleotides are TGTGCCAGCTCAGCGGACAGGGTCGGCACCGGGGAGCTGTTTTTT.

The V gene is TRBV6-2 or TRBV6-3, the J gene TRBJ2-1, with D hard to call. V lost 2 bases and J 9 bases, leaving 8 bases between the germline ends. The CDR3 has 12 residues. Germline V gene lookup returns CDR1 MNHEY and CDR2 SVGEGT. This CDR3 is CASSYPNREQFF. CDR3 DNA: TGTGCCAGCAGTTACCCCAATCGTGAGCAGTTCTTC.

The rearrangement joins TRBV28 to TRBJ2-6, with 9 bases aligning to TRBD1. The germline V gene has CDR1 MDHEN and CDR2 SYDVKM. The CDR3 contains 20 residues. J gave up 4 bases and V 10 bases, and 23 bases lay outside the gene matches. CDR3 protein: CATLNRGRFFGNSGANVLTF. In DNA form, the CDR3 reads TGTGCCACCCTAAACAGGGGGCGGTTTTTTGGAAATTCCGGGGCCAACGTCCTGACTTTC.

The chain couples TRBV20-1 to TRBJ2-5; 15 bases are shared with TRBD2. The better agreement between TRBJ2-1 and the DNA end casts doubt on the J call. The CDR3 runs to 15 residues. Germline V gene sequence: CDR1 DFQATT, CDR2 SNEGSKA (reference sequence). In DNA form, the CDR3 reads TGCAGTGGGGCGCGGAGGACTAGCGGGGGGGGTGAGCAGTTCTTC. Its protein is CSGARRTSGGGEQFF.